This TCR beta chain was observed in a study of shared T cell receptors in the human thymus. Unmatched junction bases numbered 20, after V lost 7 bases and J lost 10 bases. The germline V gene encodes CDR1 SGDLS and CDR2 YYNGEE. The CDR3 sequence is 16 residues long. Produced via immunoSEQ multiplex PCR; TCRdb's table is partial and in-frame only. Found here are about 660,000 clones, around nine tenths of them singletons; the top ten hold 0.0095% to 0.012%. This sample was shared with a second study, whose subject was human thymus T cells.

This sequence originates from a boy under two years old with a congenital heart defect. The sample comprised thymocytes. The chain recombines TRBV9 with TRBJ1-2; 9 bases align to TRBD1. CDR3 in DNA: TGTGCCAGCTTAGGGCCCGCTACCGGGACAGGGATACACTACACCTTC. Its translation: CASLGPATGTGIHYTF.